One TCR beta chain is described in this entry. The antigen remains unidentified. This sample is part of a study of shared clonotypes between healthy human individuals. The authors ran the assay at deep level. Among the unsorted PBMC samples, replicate PCRs used 300 ng DNA, 25,000 to 35,000 T cell genomes. Authors' methods: With immunoSEQ giving junction-only sequences and no quality scores, filtering differed. Sequencing used immunoSEQ multiplex PCR; TCRdb keeps in-frame clones, though not all of them. For V, J and clone size, that table is used; D and trimming come from the DNA. The sample has about 470,000 clones; roughly three quarters are singletons. General study findings and limits: The genetic and exposure-history diversity represented was limited by few donors.

CDR3 size: 13 residues. V gave up 6 bases and J gave up 0 bases, with 12 bases separating them. Germline V gene data show CDR1 as SQVTM and CDR2 as ANQGSEA. What was sequenced was PBMCs. The TCR originated in a middle-aged woman in good health. Some clones in this sample may be carry-over from other donors' samples. V gene TRBV29-1 combines with J gene TRBJ2-7; a possible D gene is TRBD2 (6 bases). CDR3 DNA sequence: TGCAGCGTGGGAGGCATCGGCTCCTACGAGCAGTACTTC. Protein: CSVGGIGSYEQYF.